Shown below are 24 T cell receptor beta chains from a single sample sequenced in a study of cytomegalovirus exposure and HLA in healthy donors. PCR used 60 Vbeta primers and 13 Jbeta primers. Sequenced by immunoSEQ multiplex PCR; TCRdb stores in-frame clones only, minus some. The listing records tens of thousands of clones. Sample: PBMCs. The receptors come from a woman aged 30 to 39 in good health and CMV-seropositive.

The DNA of the CDR3 is TGTGCCAGCAGTACTGGACAGGGAGGGAATCAGCCCCAGCATTTT. It is translated as CASSTGQGGNQPQHF. The rearrangement joins TRBV2 to TRBJ1-5, with 8 bases that match TRBD1. Looked up from germline, CDR1 is SNHLY and CDR2 is FYNNEI. After removal of 5 bases from V and 4 bases from J, the junction contained 7 bases not matched to a gene. The CDR3 runs to 15 residues.

The V call is TRBV30, the J call TRBJ1-1; tentatively, D is TRBD1 (5 bases). CDR1 GTSNPN and CDR2 SVGIG come from the germline V gene (reference sequence). The CDR3 extends over 13 amino acids. Trimming took off 4 bases at V and 0 bases at J, with 9 bases between the two ends. CDR3 protein: CAWTRQLNTEAFF. CDR3 nucleotide sequence: TGTGCCTGGACGAGACAGTTGAACACTGAAGCTTTCTTT.

The chain joins TRBV27 to TRBJ2-1; possible D gene TRBD1, 6 bases. CDR3 length: 13 residues. CDR1 is MNHEY, CDR2 SMNVEV, per germline (reference sequence). Trimming shortened V by 2 bases and J by 8 bases, and 10 bases separated the two germline ends. This chain's CDR3 is CASSLGQGYEQFF. DNA of the CDR3: TGTGCCAGCAGTTTAGGCCAGGGGTATGAGCAGTTCTTC.

V gene TRBV11-3 combines with J gene TRBJ2-5; TRBD2 matches at 11 bases. Germline V gene lookup returns CDR1 SGHNT and CDR2 YENEEA. There are 15 residues in the CDR3. V shed 5 bases, J shed 2 bases, and the junction held 4 bases outside the gene matches. CDR3 sequence (DNA): TGTGCCAGCAGCATTAGCGGGAGGGAACAAGAGACCCAGTACTTC. Its translation is CASSISGREQETQYF.

CDR3 loop: CASSFQGILGYTF. CDR3 DNA sequence: TGTGCCAGCAGCTTTCAGGGTATTCTTGGCTACACCTTC. The rearrangement uses TRBV7-9 and TRBJ1-2, with D maybe TRBD1 (5 bases). The CDR3 length is 13 residues. The germline V gene has CDR1 SEHNR and CDR2 FQNEAQ (reference sequence). V lost 3 bases to trimming and J lost 7 bases, with 12 bases between them.

J is TRBJ2-1 and V is TRBV5-4; TRBD2 agrees at 10 bases. Germline lookup yields CDR1 SGHNT and CDR2 YYREEE (reference sequence). CDR3 length: 17 amino acids. The V gene end was trimmed by 0 bases and the J gene end by 5 bases; junction bases not matched to a gene: 8. The DNA for the CDR3 is TGTGCCAGCAGCTTGGACCTAGCGGGAGATTTGAACAATGAGCAGTTCTTC. Its protein product is CASSLDLAGDLNNEQFF.

The V and J genes are TRBV5-6 and TRBJ2-5; 8 nucleotides match TRBD1. The junction had 6 bases not matched to a gene; V was cut back by 3 bases and J by 5 bases. The germline V gene has CDR1 SGHDT and CDR2 YYEEEE. CDR3 length: 14 amino acids. For the CDR3, the DNA is TGTGCCAGCAGCTACCAGGGGGCGCGGGAGACCCAGTACTTC. Its translation: CASSYQGARETQYF.

The chain recombines TRBV2 with TRBJ2-7; a weak D match, TRBD1 (6 bases). The CDR3 has 13 amino acids. Germline CDR1 SNHLY, CDR2 FYNNEI. Trimming took off 3 bases at V and 3 bases at J, with 9 bases between the two ends. CDR3 sequence reads: CASSEYRVYEQYF. CDR3 DNA: TGTGCCAGCAGTGAGTACAGGGTCTACGAGCAGTACTTC.

The chain employs TRBV5-1 and TRBJ1-1; perhaps TRBD1 as D (5 bases). Trimming took 0 bases from V and 4 from J, leaving 7 bases between them. CDR1 and CDR2 from the germline V gene are SGHRS and YFSETQ. This CDR3 spans 13 amino acids. The CDR3 nucleotides read TGCGCCAGCAGCTTGGGGGGCGGCACTGAAGCTTTCTTT. It codes for CASSLGGGTEAFF.

The V call is TRBV11-2, the J call TRBJ2-7, with TRBD1 as a possible D gene (5 bases). CDR1 is SGHAT and CDR2 is FQNNGV in the germline V gene. The ends were cut back, 7 bases at V and 3 bases at J, with 13 bases in the middle. The CDR3 covers 13 residues. CDR3 sequence: CASKGLDRYEQYF. CDR3 coding DNA: TGTGCCAGCAAGGGGCTGGATCGCTACGAGCAGTACTTC.

The rearrangement joins TRBV6-6 to TRBJ2-2; 7 nucleotides agree with TRBD1. Trimming took 7 bases from V and 6 from J; bases not matched to a gene: 11. This CDR3 contains 15 residues. Germline V gene lookup returns CDR1 MNHNY and CDR2 SVGAGI (reference sequence). CDR3 loop: CASTPTLQGAGELFF. The CDR3 DNA reads TGTGCCAGCACCCCCACCCTTCAGGGGGCCGGGGAGCTGTTTTTT.

The CDR3 protein is CASSTRTGNYGYTF. The CDR3 bases are TGCGCCAGCAGCACCCGGACAGGGAACTATGGCTACACCTTC. The genes are TRBV5-1 and TRBJ1-2, with TRBD1 identical over 8 bases. Germline V CDR1 and CDR2: SGHRS, YFSETQ. With 4 bases clipped from V and 2 bases from J, the junction kept 4 bases outside the gene matches. The CDR3 length is 14 residues.

The chain employs TRBV30 and TRBJ1-2; 7 positions match TRBD1. This CDR3 comprises 13 residues. The germline V gene encodes CDR1 GTSNPN and CDR2 SVGIG (reference sequence). V trimming: 3 bases; J trimming: 1 base; junction bases outside the gene matches: 2. CDR3 amino acids: CAWRDRSNYGYTF. In nucleotides, the CDR3 is TGTGCCTGGAGGGACAGGAGTAACTATGGCTACACCTTC. Variable domain in full (rest from reference TRBV30 and TRBJ1-2): SQTIHQWPATLVQPVGSPLSLECTVEGTSNPNLYWYRQAAGRGLQLLFYSVGIGQISSEVPQNLSASRPQDRQFILSSKKLLLSDSGFYLCAWRDRSNYGYTFGSGTRLTVV.

The chain combines TRBV6-4 with TRBJ1-1; TRBD1 matches at 10 bases. The germline CDR1 and CDR2 sequences are MRHNA and SNTAGT. The CDR3 consists of 20 residues. V dropped 3 bases and J dropped 1; count of bases not matched to a gene: 17. The CDR3 protein is CASSEDATIDRGLRNTEAFF. The CDR3, as DNA: TGTGCCAGCAGTGAGGATGCGACGATAGACAGGGGGCTAAGGAACACTGAAGCTTTCTTT.

The chain combines TRBV28 with TRBJ1-2, with 7 positions matching TRBD1. V lost 6 bases to trimming and J lost 8 bases; unmatched junction nucleotides: 9. The CDR3 contains 13 residues. Germline CDR1 and CDR2: MDHEN and SYDVKM. The CDR3 DNA sequence: TGTGCCAGCAGCGAACACAGGGGTTCAGGCTACACCTTC. This encodes CASSEHRGSGYTF.

The rearrangement links TRBV6-1 to TRBJ1-1; tentative D call: TRBD1 (5 bases). The germline gives CDR1 MNHNS, CDR2 SASEGT. CDR3 length equals 12 residues. The ends were cut back, 4 bases at V and 7 bases at J, with 10 bases in the middle. The CDR3 protein is CASSGGTVEAFF. Written as DNA, the CDR3 is TGTGCCAGCAGTGGCGGGACGGTTGAAGCTTTCTTT.

J is TRBJ2-1 and V is TRBV4-2; 9 bases align to TRBD2. Per germline, CDR1 LGHNA and CDR2 YNFKEQ. The trim removed 1 base at V and 3 bases at J, leaving 1 base unmatched. The CDR3 sequence is 15 residues long. Written as DNA, the CDR3 is TGTGCCAGCAGCCAAGGACTAGCGGACTACAATGAGCAGTTCTTC. Its translation is CASSQGLADYNEQFF.

The chain employs TRBV20-1 and TRBJ2-1; D is ambiguous. Germline V lookup: CDR1 DFQATT, CDR2 SNEGSKA (reference sequence). This CDR3 contains 11 residues. Deletions cut 7 bases from V and 7 bases from J, with 11 bases between. The CDR3 region is CSVRTVNEQFF. As DNA, the CDR3 is TGCAGTGTGAGAACAGTAAATGAGCAGTTCTTC.

The chain joins TRBV27 to TRBJ1-4; 12 positions agree with TRBD1. V was pared by 3 bases and J by 4 bases, with 6 bases of the junction left unmatched. The germline V gene encodes CDR1 MNHEY and CDR2 SMNVEV (reference sequence). The CDR3 is 17 amino acids. The CDR3 spells CASSLSGTGGGNEKLFF. CDR3 sequence (DNA): TGTGCCAGCAGTTTGTCCGGGACAGGGGGCGGTAATGAAAAACTGTTTTTT.

This chain uses TRBV6-5 with TRBJ2-2; 7 bases match TRBD1. The germline V gene has CDR1 MNHEY and CDR2 SVGAGI. Trimming took 6 bases from V and 3 from J; bases not matched to a gene: 4. This CDR3 contains 14 residues. CDR3 sequence (DNA): TGTGCCAGCAGCCTGGGACAGCACACCGGGGAGCTGTTTTTT. This encodes CASSLGQHTGELFF.

The chain has TRBV30 and TRBJ2-7; 13 nucleotides agree with TRBD2. Losses at the gene ends were 5 bases for V and 6 bases for J; bases not matched to a gene: 7. The CDR3 has 14 amino acids. Looked up from germline, CDR1 is GTSNPN and CDR2 is SVGIG (reference sequence). The CDR3 here is CAWGLAGVRREQYF. CDR3 bases: TGTGCCTGGGGACTAGCGGGAGTAAGACGCGAGCAGTACTTC.

This chain joins TRBV19 and TRBJ1-3; D remains unclear. V dropped 3 bases and J dropped 3 bases, with 9 bases sitting between them. CDR3 length: 14 residues. Per the germline V gene, CDR1 is LNHDA and CDR2 is SQIVND (reference sequence). CDR3 sequence: CASSIEGGGNTIYF. The CDR3 nucleotides read TGTGCCAGTAGTATCGAGGGTGGTGGAAACACCATATATTTT.

This chain joins TRBV28 and TRBJ1-1; a possible D gene is TRBD1 (6 bases). This CDR3 contains 15 residues. Trimming removed 2 bases from V and 1 base from J, with 11 bases in between. Germline-derived CDR1 and CDR2 are MDHEN and SYDVKM. Written as DNA, the CDR3 is TGTGCCAGCAGTTTAAACAGGGCAGGGAACACTGAAGCTTTCTTT. As protein: CASSLNRAGNTEAFF.

The CDR3 region has the DNA TGTGCCAGCAGCCAAGGGGGCCAGGTGAACACTGAAGCTTTCTTT. It is translated as CASSQGGQVNTEAFF. The chain joins TRBV4-2 to TRBJ1-1; D perhaps matches TRBD1 (5 bases). The CDR3 spans 15 residues. The V gene's germline CDR1 is LGHNA and CDR2 YNFKEQ. V was shortened by 1 base and J by 0 bases, with 9 bases between the two germline ends.